This T cell receptor (beta chain) was profiled in a study of blood T cell repertoires in COVID-19. Study in general: Samples came from the United States, Italy and Spain, spanning acute and convalescent COVID-19. T cells, B-cell-depleted T cells, or PBMCs provided the cDNA or gDNA that served as material.

This CDR3 comprises 16 residues. V was clipped by 3 bases and J by 6 bases; unmatched bases: 10. Germline assignment: CDR1 DFQATT and CDR2 SNEGSKA (reference sequence). Authors' methods: Quantification of nucleated cells was approximated via reference gene primer amplification. TCRdb keeps only in-frame clones here, not all; method: immunoSEQ multiplex PCR. That table supplies the V and J calls and clone size; D and trimming were determined from the DNA. Of 200,000 or so clones listed, around 84% are singletons. Sequencing input: peripheral blood. This TCR derives from a man aged 50 to 60 with acute or convalescent COVID-19. V gene TRBV20-1 combines with J gene TRBJ2-1; 11 bases are shared with TRBD1. This CDR3 reads CSASHPNGQGANEQFF. Here the CDR3 DNA reads TGCAGTGCTAGTCATCCCAATGGACAGGGGGCCAATGAGCAGTTCTTC.